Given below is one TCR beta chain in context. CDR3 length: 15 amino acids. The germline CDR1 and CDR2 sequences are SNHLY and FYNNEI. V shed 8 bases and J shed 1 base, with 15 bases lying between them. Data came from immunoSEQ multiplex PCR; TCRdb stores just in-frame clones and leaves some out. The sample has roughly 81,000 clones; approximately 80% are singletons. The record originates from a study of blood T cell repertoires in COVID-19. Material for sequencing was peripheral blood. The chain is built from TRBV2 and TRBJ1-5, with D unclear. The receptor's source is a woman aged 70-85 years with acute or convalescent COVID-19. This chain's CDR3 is CASQSRGESNQPQHF. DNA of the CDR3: TGTGCCAGCCAGAGTCGGGGAGAAAGCAATCAGCCCCAGCATTTT.